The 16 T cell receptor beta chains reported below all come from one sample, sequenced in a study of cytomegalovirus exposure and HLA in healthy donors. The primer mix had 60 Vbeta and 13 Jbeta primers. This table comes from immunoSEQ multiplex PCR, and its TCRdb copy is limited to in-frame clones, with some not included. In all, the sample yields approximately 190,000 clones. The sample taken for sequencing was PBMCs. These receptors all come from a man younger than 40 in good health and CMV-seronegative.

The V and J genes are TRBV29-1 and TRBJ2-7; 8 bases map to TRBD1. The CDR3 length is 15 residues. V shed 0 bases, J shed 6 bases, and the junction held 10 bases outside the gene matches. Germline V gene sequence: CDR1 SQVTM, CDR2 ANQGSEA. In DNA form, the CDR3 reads TGCAGCGTTGAAGACCCTGGACAGGGAATAGGCGAGCAGTACTTC. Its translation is CSVEDPGQGIGEQYF.

CDR3 nucleotide sequence: TGTGCCAGCAGTGAACAACCCGTTACAGGGGCCTACGAGCAGTACTTC. Protein product: CASSEQPVTGAYEQYF. The chain uses TRBV6-1 and TRBJ2-7; 7 positions match TRBD1. Trimming removed 2 bases from V and 2 bases from J; junction bases left unmatched: 9. Germline CDR1 MNHNS, CDR2 SASEGT. This CDR3 region has 16 residues.

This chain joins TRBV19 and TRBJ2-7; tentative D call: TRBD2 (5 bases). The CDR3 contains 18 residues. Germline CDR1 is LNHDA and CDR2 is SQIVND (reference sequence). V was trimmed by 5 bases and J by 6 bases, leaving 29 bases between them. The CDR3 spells CASSSRPLSRATLAEQYF. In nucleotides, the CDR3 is TGTGCCAGTAGTTCACGACCGCTTTCGCGGGCGACTTTGGCCGAGCAGTACTTC. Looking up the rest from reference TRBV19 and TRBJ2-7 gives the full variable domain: DGGITQSPKYLFRKEGQNVTLSCEQNLNHDAMYWYRQDPGQGLRLIYYSQIVNDFQKGDIAEGYSVSREKKESFPLTVTSAQKNPTAFYLCASSSRPLSRATLAEQYFGPGTRLTVT.

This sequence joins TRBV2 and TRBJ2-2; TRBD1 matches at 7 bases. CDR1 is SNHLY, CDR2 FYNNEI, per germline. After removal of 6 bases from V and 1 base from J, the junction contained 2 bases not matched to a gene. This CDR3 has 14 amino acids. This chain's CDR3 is CASRGDRNTGELFF. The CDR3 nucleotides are TGTGCCAGCAGGGGGGACAGGAACACCGGGGAGCTGTTTTTT. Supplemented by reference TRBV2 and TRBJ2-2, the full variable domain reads EPEVTQTPSHQVTQMGQEVILRCVPISNHLYFYWYRQILGQKVEFLVSFYNNEISEKSEIFDDQFSVERPDGSNFTLKIRSTKLEDSAMYFCASRGDRNTGELFFGEGSRLTVL.

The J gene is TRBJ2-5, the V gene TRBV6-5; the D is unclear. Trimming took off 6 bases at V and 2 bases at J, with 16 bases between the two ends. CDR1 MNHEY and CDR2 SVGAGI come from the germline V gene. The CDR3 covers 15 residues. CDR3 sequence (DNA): TGTGCCAGCAGACTCGAACCCCAGACACAAGAGACCCAGTACTTC. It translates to CASRLEPQTQETQYF.

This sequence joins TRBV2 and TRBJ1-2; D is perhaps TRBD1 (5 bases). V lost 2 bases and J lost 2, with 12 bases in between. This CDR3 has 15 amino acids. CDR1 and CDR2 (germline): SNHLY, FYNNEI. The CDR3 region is CASSENRAGNYGYTF. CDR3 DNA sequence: TGTGCCAGCAGTGAAAATCGGGCAGGGAACTATGGCTACACCTTC.

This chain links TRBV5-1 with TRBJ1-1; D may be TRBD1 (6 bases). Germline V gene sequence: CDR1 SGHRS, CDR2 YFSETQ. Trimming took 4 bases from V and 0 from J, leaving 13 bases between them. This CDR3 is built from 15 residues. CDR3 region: CASSPLQGMNTEAFF. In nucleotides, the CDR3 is TGCGCCAGCAGCCCCCTACAGGGAATGAACACTGAAGCTTTCTTT.

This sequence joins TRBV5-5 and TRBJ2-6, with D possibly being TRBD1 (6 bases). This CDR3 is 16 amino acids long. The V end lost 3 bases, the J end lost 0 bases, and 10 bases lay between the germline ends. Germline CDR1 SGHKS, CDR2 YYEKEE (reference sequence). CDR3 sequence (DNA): TGTGCCAGCAGCTCGATGGGGGCCTCTGGGGCCAACGTCCTGACTTTC. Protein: CASSSMGASGANVLTF.

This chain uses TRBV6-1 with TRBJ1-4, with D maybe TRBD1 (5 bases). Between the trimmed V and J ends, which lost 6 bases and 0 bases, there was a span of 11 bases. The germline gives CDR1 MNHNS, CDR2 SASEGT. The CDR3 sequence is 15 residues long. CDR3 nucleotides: TGTGCCAGCAGCCGTGACAGCGCAACTAATGAAAAACTGTTTTTT. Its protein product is CASSRDSATNEKLFF.

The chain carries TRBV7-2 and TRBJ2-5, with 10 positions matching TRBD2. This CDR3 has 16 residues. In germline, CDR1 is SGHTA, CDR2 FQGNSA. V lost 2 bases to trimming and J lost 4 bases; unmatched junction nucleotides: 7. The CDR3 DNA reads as TGTGCCAGCAGCTTAAGCGGGAGGGCCGGGGGAGAGACCCAGTACTTC. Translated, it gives CASSLSGRAGGETQYF. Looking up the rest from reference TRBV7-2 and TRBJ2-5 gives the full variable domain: GAGVSQSPSNKVTEKGKDVELRCDPISGHTALYWYRQSLGQGLEFLIYFQGNSAPDKSGLPSDRFSAERTGGSVSTLTIQRTQQEDSAVYLCASSLSGRAGGETQYFGPGTRLLVL.

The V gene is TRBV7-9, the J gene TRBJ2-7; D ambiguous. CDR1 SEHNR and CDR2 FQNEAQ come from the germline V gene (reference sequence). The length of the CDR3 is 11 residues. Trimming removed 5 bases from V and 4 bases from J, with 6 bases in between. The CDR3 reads CASSPNYEQYF. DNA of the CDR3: TGTGCCAGCAGCCCCAATTACGAGCAGTACTTC.

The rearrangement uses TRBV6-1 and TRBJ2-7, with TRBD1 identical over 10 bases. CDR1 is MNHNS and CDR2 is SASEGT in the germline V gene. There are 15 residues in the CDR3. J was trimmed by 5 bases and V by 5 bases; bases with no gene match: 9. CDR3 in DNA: TGTGCCAGCAGTCTGACAGGGGGCGCCCCTGACGAGCAGTACTTC. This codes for CASSLTGGAPDEQYF.

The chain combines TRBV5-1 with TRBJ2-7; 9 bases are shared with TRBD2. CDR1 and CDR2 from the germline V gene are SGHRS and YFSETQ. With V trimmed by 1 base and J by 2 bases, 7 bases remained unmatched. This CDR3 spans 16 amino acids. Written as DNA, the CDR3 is TGCGCCAGCAGCTTGTCTCTGACTAGCGGACCCTACGAGCAGTACTTC. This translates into CASSLSLTSGPYEQYF.

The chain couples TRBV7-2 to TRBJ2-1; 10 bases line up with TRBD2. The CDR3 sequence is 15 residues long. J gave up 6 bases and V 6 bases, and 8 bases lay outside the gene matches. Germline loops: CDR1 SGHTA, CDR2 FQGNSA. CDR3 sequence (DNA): TGTGCCAGCAGACCACAGCTAGCGGGAGTCAATGAGCAGTTCTTC. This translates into CASRPQLAGVNEQFF.

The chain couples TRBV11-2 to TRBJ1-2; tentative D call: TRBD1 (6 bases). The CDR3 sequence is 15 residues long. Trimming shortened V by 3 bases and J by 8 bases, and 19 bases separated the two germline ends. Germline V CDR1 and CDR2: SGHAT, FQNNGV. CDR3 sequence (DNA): TGTGCCAGCAGCTTCACAGGGATCCAGGAACGCGGCTACACCTTC. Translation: CASSFTGIQERGYTF.

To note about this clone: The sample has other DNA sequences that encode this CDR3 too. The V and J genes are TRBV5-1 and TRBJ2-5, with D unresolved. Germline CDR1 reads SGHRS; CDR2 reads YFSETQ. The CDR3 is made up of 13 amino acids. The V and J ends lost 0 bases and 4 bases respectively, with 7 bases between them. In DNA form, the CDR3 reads TGCGCCAGCAGCTTGGACAGACGAGAGACCCAGTACTTC. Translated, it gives CASSLDRRETQYF.